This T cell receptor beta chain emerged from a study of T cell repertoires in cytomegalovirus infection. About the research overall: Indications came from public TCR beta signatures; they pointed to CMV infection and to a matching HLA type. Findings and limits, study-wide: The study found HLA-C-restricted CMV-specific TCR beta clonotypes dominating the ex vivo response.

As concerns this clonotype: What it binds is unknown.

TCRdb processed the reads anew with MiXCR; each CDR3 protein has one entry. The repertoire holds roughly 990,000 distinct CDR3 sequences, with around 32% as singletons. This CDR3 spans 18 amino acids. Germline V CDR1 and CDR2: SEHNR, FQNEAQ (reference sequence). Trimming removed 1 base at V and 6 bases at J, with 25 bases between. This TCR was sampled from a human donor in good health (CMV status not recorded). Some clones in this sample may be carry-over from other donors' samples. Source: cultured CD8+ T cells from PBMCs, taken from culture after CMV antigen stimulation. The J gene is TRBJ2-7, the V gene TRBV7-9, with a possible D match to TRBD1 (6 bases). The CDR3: CASSLVGEGVRYALEQYF. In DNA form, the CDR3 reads TGTGCCAGCAGCTTAGTCGGAGAGGGGGTTCGCTACGCGCTCGAGCAGTACTTC.